Below are 30 T cell receptor beta chains sequenced from a single sample in a study of response to subunit inactivated influenza vaccine. TCRdb re-called the RT-PCR reads through MiXCR, storing one row per CDR3 protein. The repertoire holds about 780,000 distinct CDR3 sequences, with approximately 18% as singletons. The sequences come from PBMCs from blood, collected around 5 days after vaccination. These receptors all stem from a man aged 50 or older who received an inactivated influenza vaccine.

The CDR3 sequence: CASSELPGREQYF. The DNA for the CDR3 is TGTGCCAGCAGCGAACTACCGGGACGCGAGCAGTACTTC. The J gene is TRBJ2-7, the V gene TRBV5-5; either TRBD1 or TRBD2 may supply D (5 bases each). Germline CDR1 reads SGHKS; CDR2 reads YYEKEE (reference sequence). V dropped 4 bases and J dropped 6 bases, with 14 bases sitting between them. This CDR3 contains 13 residues.

This clonotype has a handful of counts. The V gene is TRBV18, the J gene TRBJ1-1; D ambiguous. Trimming took off 1 base at V and 1 base at J, with 16 bases between the two ends. Germline assignment: CDR1 KGHSH and CDR2 LQKENI. This CDR3 has 17 residues. CDR3 DNA sequence: TGTGCCAGCTCACCACGGAGGGCGGGGAGTGGGAACACTGAAGCTTTCTTT. Its protein product is CASSPRRAGSGNTEAFF.

To note about this clonotype: An end of the junction differs from the germline gene, which may be a read error. CDR3 sequence reads: CACSQGVNYEQYF. The DNA of the CDR3 is TGCGCCTGCAGCCAAGGCGTAAACTACGAGCAGTACTTC. The chain recombines TRBV4-3 with TRBJ2-7, with D hard to call. There are 13 residues in the CDR3. Germline V gene data show CDR1 as LGHNA and CDR2 as YSLEER.

The rearrangement uses TRBV5-1 and TRBJ1-2; no reliable D call. Germline V gene sequence: CDR1 SGHRS, CDR2 YFSETQ. The CDR3 spans 15 residues. V lost 7 bases and J 6 bases, leaving 22 bases between the germline ends. The CDR3 loop reads CASANGRIGVDGYTF. CDR3 coding DNA: TGCGCCAGCGCCAATGGACGGATTGGGGTTGATGGCTACACCTTC. The variable domain in full, with the rest retrieved from reference TRBV5-1 and TRBJ1-2, is KAGVTQTPRYLIKTRGQQVTLSCSPISGHRSVSWYQQTPGQGLQFLFEYFSETQRNKGNFPGRFSGRQFSNSRSEMNVSTLELGDSALYLCASANGRIGVDGYTFGSGTRLTVV.

The chain recombines TRBV3-1 with TRBJ1-2; 7 positions agree with TRBD1. This CDR3 has 13 residues. With 4 bases clipped from V and 8 bases from J, the junction kept 7 bases outside the gene matches. Germline lookup yields CDR1 LGHDT and CDR2 YNNKEL (reference sequence). The DNA for the CDR3 is TGTGCCAGCAGCCCATCGACAGGGAGCGGCTACACCTTC. This gives the protein CASSPSTGSGYTF.

This clonotype turned up a few times. The V and J genes are TRBV7-3 and TRBJ2-3, with TRBD2 matching 13 bases. Germline V lookup: CDR1 SGHTA, CDR2 FQGTGA. The CDR3 spans 19 residues. V was clipped by 0 bases and J by 1 base; unmatched bases: 7. The CDR3 reads CASSLTGLAGKRGTDTQYF. The CDR3 DNA reads TGTGCCAGCAGCTTAACGGGACTAGCGGGAAAAAGGGGCACAGATACGCAGTATTTT.

This clonotype has at least ten counts. As DNA, the CDR3 is TGCGCCAGCAGCTTGGGGGGGACACAAGGGACTGAAGCTTTCTTT. Protein sequence: CASSLGGTQGTEAFF. The V call is TRBV5-1, the J call TRBJ1-1, with D possibly TRBD1 on 6 matching bases. The germline V gene encodes CDR1 SGHRS and CDR2 YFSETQ. V lost 0 bases, J lost 5 bases, and 14 bases lay in between. The CDR3 length is 15 residues.

This rearrangement joins TRBV27 to TRBJ2-1, with D perhaps TRBD2 (5 bases). Germline CDR1 MNHEY, CDR2 SMNVEV (reference sequence). The CDR3 is 14 amino acids. Trimming cost V 5 bases and J 2 bases, with 10 bases left between them. CDR3 in amino acids: CASSMGVAYNEQFF. For the CDR3, the DNA is TGTGCCAGCAGTATGGGAGTCGCCTACAATGAGCAGTTCTTC.

This clonotype was counted ten times or more. V usage is TRBV29-1 and J usage is TRBJ2-7; D is undetermined. Trimming removed 4 bases from V and 4 bases from J, with 14 bases in between. Looked up from germline, CDR1 is SQVTM and CDR2 is ANQGSEA. The CDR3 extends over 13 amino acids. DNA of the CDR3: TGCAGCGTTGGTGGGCTAGTCGGTTACGAGCAGTACTTC. Translation gives CSVGGLVGYEQYF.

The chain combines TRBV9 with TRBJ2-1; 10 positions agree with TRBD2. This CDR3 comprises 16 residues. Trimming removed 0 bases from V and 5 bases from J; junction bases left unmatched: 5. In germline, CDR1 is SGDLS, CDR2 YYNGEE. The CDR3 reads CASSVAPAGGDNEQFF. The DNA for the CDR3 is TGTGCCAGCAGCGTAGCTCCAGCGGGAGGGGACAATGAGCAGTTCTTC. Variable domain in full (rest from reference TRBV9 and TRBJ2-1): DSGVTQTPKHLITATGQRVTLRCSPRSGDLSVYWYQQSLDQGLQFLIQYYNGEERAKGNILERFSAQQFPDLHSELNLSSLELGDSALYFCASSVAPAGGDNEQFFGPGTRLTVL.

This clonotype showed up just a few times. The J gene is TRBJ2-7, the V gene TRBV3-1; D remains ambiguous. V lost 1 base and J 0 bases, leaving 10 bases between the germline ends. The CDR3 has 15 amino acids. Germline assignment: CDR1 LGHDT and CDR2 YNNKEL (reference sequence). The CDR3 bases are TGTGCCAGCAGCCAAGCGTCGGCATCCTCCTACGAGCAGTACTTC. Amino acids: CASSQASASSYEQYF.

This clonotype was detected a few times. CDR3 sequence reads: CASSSLGLGRKKNIQYF. In nucleotides, the CDR3 is TGTGCCAGCAGTTCCCTCGGACTGGGTCGGAAGAAAAACATTCAGTACTTC. The chain has TRBV28 and TRBJ2-4; D perhaps matches TRBD2 (5 bases). Trimming took off 4 bases at V and 4 bases at J, with 20 bases between the two ends. This CDR3 is built from 17 residues. CDR1 MDHEN and CDR2 SYDVKM come from the germline V gene.

Comments on this clonotype: The CDR3 does not close with the conserved phenylalanine or tryptophan, likely indicating a read error. This sequence joins TRBV12-3 or TRBV12-4 and TRBJ2-7; D is perhaps TRBD1 or TRBD2 (5 bases each). The CDR3 spans 15 residues. The V gene lost 2 bases and the J gene lost 7 bases, with 18 bases spanning the gap. The CDR3 here is CASSLRGLACREQYL. CDR3 DNA: TGTGCCAGCAGTTTAAGGGGTCTAGCCTGCAGGGAGCAGTACTTG.

The table lists this clonotype with a few counts. This chain links TRBV18 with TRBJ2-7; the match to TRBD2 covers 8 bases. Per germline, CDR1 KGHSH and CDR2 LQKENI. The CDR3 contains 15 residues. With V trimmed by 6 bases and J by 0 bases, 7 bases remained unmatched. The CDR3 loop reads CASSPGGGLSYEQYF. The DNA of the CDR3 is TGTGCCAGCTCTCCGGGGGGGGGCCTCTCCTACGAGCAGTACTTC.

In its sample, this clonotype was seen a few times. This rearrangement joins TRBV7-2 to TRBJ2-2; tentative D call: TRBD1 (5 bases). The germline V gene encodes CDR1 SGHTA and CDR2 FQGNSA. This CDR3 has 14 residues. Trimming left V 6 bases short and J 3 bases short, with 11 bases between. CDR3 DNA: TGTGCCAGCAGTCCCCAAGGGGACACCGGGGAGCTGTTTTTT. As protein: CASSPQGDTGELFF.

The chain carries TRBV2 and TRBJ2-7, with D unclear. CDR1 and CDR2 (germline): SNHLY, FYNNEI. The CDR3 consists of 12 residues. The germline V and J ends were trimmed by 7 bases and 2 bases, with 9 bases remaining between them. DNA of the CDR3: TGTGCCAGCAATCCCGGCACCTACGAGCAGTACTTC. Its translation: CASNPGTYEQYF.

The chain employs TRBV12-3 or TRBV12-4 and TRBJ2-6, with 9 bases lining up with TRBD1. J was trimmed by 4 bases and V by 4 bases; bases with no gene match: 5. The CDR3 spans 16 residues. The CDR3 nucleotides are TGTGCCAGCAGTTCCGGGACAGGGTTAGGGGCCAACGTCCTGACTTTC. Amino acid sequence: CASSSGTGLGANVLTF.

The chain carries TRBV20-1 and TRBJ2-1; possibly TRBD2 for D (5 bases). Germline V gene lookup returns CDR1 DFQATT and CDR2 SNEGSKA (reference sequence). The V end was cut by 0 bases, the J end by 5 bases, with 11 bases between. CDR3 length equals 14 residues. CDR3 sequence reads: CSARDGISNNEQFF. CDR3 DNA sequence: TGCAGTGCTAGAGACGGGATTAGCAACAATGAGCAGTTCTTC.

In this sample, this clonotype turned up many times. The CDR3 DNA reads as TGTGCCATCAGCAGGTATAGCGGGGATTACAATGAGCAGTTCTTC. This translates into CAISRYSGDYNEQFF. The J gene is TRBJ2-1, the V gene TRBV6-1; 8 bases are a match to TRBD2. The ends lost 10 bases at V and 4 bases at J; junction bases unmatched: 12. This CDR3 has 15 residues. Germline V gene lookup returns CDR1 MNHNS and CDR2 SASEGT.

V usage is TRBV7-2 and J usage is TRBJ2-2; D is possibly TRBD1 (6 bases). V shed 1 base and J shed 4 bases, with 10 bases lying between them. Germline loops: CDR1 SGHTA, CDR2 FQGNSA. The CDR3 has 15 residues. The CDR3 protein is CASSLESGVTGELFF. The CDR3 region has the DNA TGTGCCAGCAGCTTAGAGTCAGGGGTCACCGGGGAGCTGTTTTTT.

The gene calls are TRBV29-1 and TRBJ2-2; D remains unclear. The CDR3 is made up of 14 amino acids. Germline loops: CDR1 SQVTM, CDR2 ANQGSEA. Deletions cut 8 bases from V and 7 bases from J, with 20 bases between. This CDR3 is CSSDLITFLGELFF. CDR3 in DNA: TGCAGCTCAGACCTTATAACCTTCCTCGGGGAGCTGTTTTTT.

The rearrangement links TRBV10-3 to TRBJ1-2; no firm D call. V was clipped by 6 bases and J by 1 base, with 21 bases between them. The CDR3 loop spans 17 amino acids. Germline assignment: CDR1 ENHRY and CDR2 SYGVKD. This chain's CDR3 is CAIRTFSTLVNNYGYTF. In nucleotides, the CDR3 is TGTGCCATCAGGACCTTTTCCACCCTTGTTAATAACTATGGCTACACCTTC.

This clonotype has only a few counts. The chain is built from TRBV20-1 and TRBJ1-4, with D uncertain. V was trimmed by 1 base and J by 4 bases, leaving 4 bases between them. Germline CDR1 is DFQATT and CDR2 is SNEGSKA (reference sequence). CDR3 length: 12 amino acids. CDR3 protein: CSARVGNEKLFF. The CDR3 nucleotides are TGCAGTGCTAGAGTCGGTAATGAAAAACTGTTTTTT.

This clonotype showed up just a few times. This sequence joins TRBV11-2 and TRBJ2-7, with 11 positions matching TRBD2. The CDR3 has 16 amino acids. V was clipped by 3 bases and J by 3 bases; unmatched bases: 7. CDR1 and CDR2 from the germline V gene are SGHAT and FQNNGV. In nucleotides, the CDR3 is TGTGCCAGCAGCTTGTCACTAGCGGGGGCGATCTACGAGCAGTACTTC. Translation gives CASSLSLAGAIYEQYF.

This clonotype was observed a single time. The chain employs TRBV7-2 and TRBJ2-1; D possibly corresponds to TRBD2 (6 bases). This CDR3 comprises 15 residues. V was cut by 3 bases and J by 9 bases, with 18 bases left in between. The germline gives CDR1 SGHTA, CDR2 FQGNSA. DNA for the CDR3: TGTGCCAGCAGCTTGGTGGCTACCCTCGGGGGTGAGCAGTTCTTC. This translates into CASSLVATLGGEQFF.

This chain uses TRBV10-3 with TRBJ2-3; the D gene is possibly TRBD2 (6 bases). The CDR3 runs 15 residues. Trimming removed 0 bases from V and 2 bases from J, with 9 bases in between. Germline assignment: CDR1 ENHRY and CDR2 SYGVKD. CDR3: CAISESDYTTDTQYF. The CDR3, as DNA: TGTGCCATCAGTGAGTCGGACTATACCACAGATACGCAGTATTTT.

This clonotype turned up a few times. The chain joins TRBV25-1 to TRBJ2-7, with 16 bases identical to TRBD2. Looked up from germline, CDR1 is MGHDK and CDR2 is SYGVNS. The CDR3 extends over 16 amino acids. V lost 3 bases to trimming and J lost 6 bases; unmatched junction nucleotides: 5. The CDR3 region has the DNA TGTGCCAGCAGTGAGGGACTAGCGGGAGGGCCGGGCGAGCAGTACTTC. Translated: CASSEGLAGGPGEQYF.

The count of this clonotype is one. This chain joins TRBV7-2 and TRBJ1-2; D is undetermined. The CDR3 runs 14 residues. Germline V gene lookup returns CDR1 SGHTA and CDR2 FQGNSA. Trimming removed 1 base from V and 4 bases from J, with 10 bases in between. The CDR3 loop reads CASSLERRSYGYTF. The CDR3 DNA is TGTGCCAGCAGCTTAGAGAGACGGAGCTATGGCTACACCTTC.

In its sample, this clonotype was seen a few times. J is TRBJ2-1 and V is TRBV5-1; D unclear. The germline gives CDR1 SGHRS, CDR2 YFSETQ. V shed 0 bases and J shed 0 bases, with 7 bases lying between them. This CDR3 comprises 15 residues. The CDR3 DNA is TGCGCCAGCAGCTTGGACACATTCTCCTACAATGAGCAGTTCTTC. It yields the protein CASSLDTFSYNEQFF.

This clonotype was observed a few times. The chain carries TRBV15 and TRBJ1-1; D is unresolved. This CDR3 spans 14 amino acids. Between the trimmed V and J ends, which lost 0 bases and 4 bases, there was a span of 9 bases. CDR1 and CDR2 (germline): LNHNV, YYDKDF (reference sequence). For the CDR3, the DNA is TGTGCCACCAGCAGAGACCCTGGTCCCACTGAAGCTTTCTTT. It translates to CATSRDPGPTEAFF. Filled out from reference TRBV15 and TRBJ1-1, the complete variable domain reads DAMVIQNPRYQVTQFGKPVTLSCSQTLNHNVMYWYQQKSSQAPKLLFHYYDKDFNNEADTPDNFQSRRPNTSFCFLDIRSPGLGDTAMYLCATSRDPGPTEAFFGQGTRLTVV.